These 20 T cell receptor beta chains were sequenced from one sample in a study of memory CD4+ T cells and cytomegalovirus serostatus. Single viable CD3+CD4+CD8-CD45RO+ cells were sorted as the memory CD4+ T cells. Some clones are missing from TCRdb's copy, which holds only in-frame ones; the method was immunoSEQ multiplex PCR. This table has some 64,000 clones, approximately 85% appearing once. Sample: memory CD4+ T cells from blood. The receptors here all came from an adult in good health and CMV-seronegative.

This chain joins TRBV5-4 and TRBJ1-4; tentatively, D is TRBD1 (5 bases). V gave up 0 bases and J gave up 11 bases, with 17 bases separating them. This CDR3 contains 15 residues. Per the germline V gene, CDR1 is SGHNT and CDR2 is YYREEE (reference sequence). This CDR3 is CASSLAPGTEYKLFF. The DNA for the CDR3 is TGTGCCAGCAGCTTGGCCCCCGGGACGGAGTATAAACTGTTTTTT.

This chain uses TRBV7-9 with TRBJ1-2, with D maybe TRBD1 (6 bases). The V end was cut by 1 base, the J end by 4 bases, with 10 bases between. Germline CDR1 is SEHNR and CDR2 is FQNEAQ (reference sequence). The length of the CDR3 is 14 residues. The CDR3 coding sequence is TGTGCCAGCAGCTTAGTAGGGGGAAGCTATGGCTACACCTTC. Its translation is CASSLVGGSYGYTF. Full variable domain (missing parts from reference TRBV7-9 and TRBJ1-2): DTGVSQNPRHKITKRGQNVTFRCDPISEHNRLYWYRQTLGQGPEFLTYFQNEAQLEKSRLLSDRFSAERPKGSFSTLEIQRTEQGDSAMYLCASSLVGGSYGYTFGSGTRLTVV.

The CDR3: CASSLLGTGPAYEQYF. CDR3 DNA sequence: TGTGCCAGCAGCTTATTAGGGACAGGGCCAGCCTACGAGCAGTACTTC. The chain employs TRBV11-2 and TRBJ2-7; TRBD1 matches at 9 bases. J lost 2 bases, V lost 2 bases, and 7 bases had no gene match. The CDR3 loop spans 16 amino acids. Germline CDR1 is SGHAT and CDR2 is FQNNGV.

The chain carries TRBV7-9 and TRBJ2-5, with D hard to call. The CDR3 loop spans 14 amino acids. V was shortened by 5 bases and J by 2 bases, with 12 bases between the two germline ends. Per germline, CDR1 SEHNR and CDR2 FQNEAQ (reference sequence). The CDR3 coding sequence is TGTGCCAGCAGCCCCCCCGGGTTTCAAGAGACCCAGTACTTC. Translated, it gives CASSPPGFQETQYF.

The chain joins TRBV10-1 to TRBJ1-3; D not certain. V dropped 0 bases and J dropped 0 bases, with 9 bases sitting between them. Germline-derived CDR1 and CDR2 are WNHNN and SYGVQD (reference sequence). There are 16 residues in the CDR3. The CDR3 DNA is TGCGCCAGCAGTGAGTCGGAGCTGGGCTCTGGAAACACCATATATTTT. It yields the protein CASSESELGSGNTIYF.

The chain combines TRBV4-2 with TRBJ2-6, with 10 bases fitting TRBD1. This CDR3 has 17 amino acids. Germline CDR1 and CDR2: LGHNA and YNFKEQ. V lost 2 bases, J lost 3 bases, and 4 bases stayed unmatched. CDR3 in DNA: TGTGCCAGCAGCCAACCCGGGACAGGGGATGGGGCCAACGTCCTGACTTTC. Its translation is CASSQPGTGDGANVLTF.

The chain has TRBV27 and TRBJ1-1, with a weak D call TRBD1 (5 bases). Germline V CDR1 and CDR2: MNHEY, SMNVEV (reference sequence). Trimming took 5 bases from V and 2 from J, leaving 18 bases between them. This CDR3 has 16 amino acids. CDR3 in DNA: TGTGCCAGCAGTCCTAATTTGGGGGACGGAAACACTGAAGCTTTCTTT. Protein product: CASSPNLGDGNTEAFF.

This chain uses TRBV7-6 with TRBJ2-1; no firm D call. CDR1 and CDR2 from the germline V gene are SGHVS and FNYEAQ. Trimming left V 3 bases short and J 7 bases short, with 7 bases between. The CDR3 is made up of 12 amino acids. CDR3: CASSLGVNEQFF. The CDR3 DNA is TGTGCCAGCAGCTTGGGTGTAAATGAGCAGTTCTTC.

This chain links TRBV5-1 with TRBJ2-2; D remains unclear. The V end was cut by 2 bases, the J end by 4 bases, with 9 bases between. The CDR3 is 14 amino acids. Germline lookup yields CDR1 SGHRS and CDR2 YFSETQ. As DNA, the CDR3 is TGCGCCAGCAGCTTCCGATCGGGCACCGGGGAGCTGTTTTTT. Translating it yields CASSFRSGTGELFF.

The chain links TRBV7-2 to TRBJ1-5; 8 bases are shared with TRBD1. Germline CDR1 reads SGHTA; CDR2 reads FQGNSA. V was pared by 5 bases and J by 6 bases, with 9 bases of the junction left unmatched. The CDR3 loop spans 15 amino acids. The CDR3 DNA follows: TGTGCCAGCAGCCCAGACAGGGGAAGAGGTCAGCCCCAGCATTTT. Translated, it gives CASSPDRGRGQPQHF.

This chain connects TRBV12-5 to TRBJ2-1, with 11 bases that match TRBD1. V lost 4 bases to trimming and J lost 3 bases; unmatched junction nucleotides: 2. CDR1 and CDR2 from the germline V gene are LGHNT and FRNRAP. CDR3 length equals 15 residues. The CDR3 sequence is CASGSGTGGYNEQFF. CDR3 DNA sequence: TGTGCTAGTGGTTCTGGGACAGGGGGCTACAATGAGCAGTTCTTC.

In its sample, this clone was seen a few times. The genes are TRBV27 and TRBJ2-3, with a tentative D call TRBD1 (5 bases). V lost 6 bases to trimming and J lost 9 bases, with 19 bases between them. Germline V gene data show CDR1 as MNHEY and CDR2 as SMNVEV (reference sequence). This CDR3 is built from 14 residues. CDR3 loop: CASSRTGSGSTQYF. Here the CDR3 DNA reads TGTGCCAGCAGCCGTACAGGATCGGGTTCGACGCAGTATTTT.

This clone was recorded a few times. The V gene is TRBV6-6, the J gene TRBJ1-3; TRBD1 matches at 8 bases. The germline V gene has CDR1 MNHNY and CDR2 SVGAGI (reference sequence). With V trimmed by 4 bases and J by 8 bases, 7 bases remained unmatched. The CDR3 consists of 14 residues. This chain's CDR3 is CASSWTGPGDTIYF. The CDR3 coding sequence is TGTGCCAGCAGTTGGACAGGGCCCGGGGACACCATATATTTT.

CDR3 region: CASSLEAGGREQYF. For the CDR3, the DNA is TGCGCCAGCAGCTTGGAAGCGGGGGGTAGGGAGCAGTACTTC. The genes are TRBV5-1 and TRBJ2-7; TRBD2 matches 9 bases. The V and J ends lost 0 bases and 7 bases, in that order; junction bases with no gene match: 5. The CDR3 runs to 14 residues. Germline CDR1 reads SGHRS; CDR2 reads YFSETQ.

This clone was found a few times. The DNA of the CDR3 is TGTGCCAGCAGCGTAATGCCTAGCGGGGGCACAGATACGCAGTATTTT. Protein: CASSVMPSGGTDTQYF. The rearrangement joins TRBV9 to TRBJ2-3; TRBD2 matches at 9 bases. After removal of 1 base from V and 1 base from J, the junction contained 4 bases not matched to a gene. This CDR3 comprises 16 residues. Looked up from germline, CDR1 is SGDLS and CDR2 is YYNGEE.

J is TRBJ1-1 and V is TRBV11-2, with a possible D match to TRBD1 (5 bases). This CDR3 is built from 19 residues. CDR1 and CDR2 from the germline V gene are SGHAT and FQNNGV. Trimming left V 5 bases short and J 5 bases short, with 30 bases between. CDR3 residues: CASSLGAAWVHTQTTEAFF. The CDR3 DNA is TGTGCCAGCAGCCTAGGGGCGGCGTGGGTTCACACCCAAACAACTGAAGCTTTCTTT.

The chain uses TRBV15 and TRBJ1-5; the D is unclear. The CDR3 totals 16 residues. Germline CDR1 reads LNHNV; CDR2 reads YYDKDF (reference sequence). V was clipped by 0 bases and J by 10 bases, with 19 bases between them. CDR3 coding DNA: TGTGCCACCAGCAGAGATCGGTGGGCAGAAAAGGGCCCCCAGCATTTT. This gives the protein CATSRDRWAEKGPQHF.

This clone appeared a few times. V is TRBV4-1 and J is TRBJ1-1, with unresolved D. V shed 2 bases and J shed 7 bases, with 11 bases lying between them. The germline gives CDR1 MGHRA, CDR2 YSYEKL. This CDR3 contains 13 residues. The CDR3 nucleotides read TGCGCCAGCAGCCAACCAGGAACGTATGAAGCTTTCTTT. Translation: CASSQPGTYEAFF.

This sequence joins TRBV4-1 and TRBJ2-5; D is perhaps TRBD2 (5 bases). V was trimmed by 0 bases and J by 5 bases, leaving 13 bases between them. The CDR3 sequence is 15 residues long. The V gene's germline CDR1 is MGHRA and CDR2 YSYEKL. Here the CDR3 reads CASSQDISARETQYF. In nucleotides, the CDR3 is TGCGCCAGCAGCCAAGATATTAGCGCACGGGAGACCCAGTACTTC.

The V and J genes are TRBV12-1 and TRBJ1-6. TRBV12-1 is a pseudogene. There are 19 residues in the CDR3. The CDR3 here is CASWWGSEVQSSYNSPLHF. CDR3 in DNA: TGTGCCAGCTGGTGGGGGTCGGAGGTCCAGAGCTCCTATAATTCACCCCTCCACTTT.